The T cell receptor beta chain described here comes from a study of blood T cell repertoires in COVID-19 (dated by TCRdb to the early 2020s). Regarding the complete study: Samples covering the acute and convalescent phases of COVID-19 were provided by collaborators in the United States, Italy and Spain. The samples were drawn from two sources: the first 160 participants of the ongoing ImmuneRACE study, and 1,254 subjects contributed by 6 global collaborators. The prospective study material was composed of cDNA or gDNA derived from T cells, B-cell-depleted T cells, or PBMCs. Nearly every sample came with metadata listing a de-identified subject ID, COVID-19 status, age in years and sex. The repertoires were released in a freely available public database meant as a resource for research on the immune response to SARS-CoV-2. Subjects who had been exposed to COVID-19, were actively infected with it, or had recovered from it provided the deeply sampled blood TCRbeta repertoires that made up the dataset. Where HLA class I and class II types were available, the types were taken from metadata supplied by the sample provider, not from assay-based typing. General study outcomes and caveats: The quantity of clinical and demographic metadata differed by source and by participant and was supplied without curation.

Collaborating institutions collected whole blood in K2EDTA tubes following their own protocols. For TCRbeta analysis, collaborator samples were shipped as frozen whole blood, as isolated PBMCs, or as DNA extracted from either sample type. TCRbeta CDR3 regions were amplified from genomic DNA by means of the immunoSEQ Assay, a bias-controlled multiplex PCR. The authors' pipeline ran thus. Nucleated cell counts per sample were estimated from amplification of reference gene primers within the assay. To quantify the absolute abundance of each unique TCRbeta CDR3 rearrangement, sequence reads were collapsed and filtered. For each sample, productive Simpson clonality was calculated by taking the square root of Simpson's diversity index across productive rearrangements. The source is immuneACCESS, and TCRdb retained only in-frame sequences with V and J called. Part of the clones is not carried over; for the studies checked, unresolved V genes explain less than half of this, and the remainder is unexplained. V, J and clone size are taken as reported in that table, and D and trimming were inferred from the DNA itself. The table for this sample lists 80,000 to 100,000 clones; roughly nine tenths of them were counted only once. More than 1.5% of the sample goes to the ten largest clones.

In regard to this clone: Its antigen is unknown. The sample holds no much larger clone one base away, and base qualities are not on file.

For CDR1 and CDR2, the germline V gene lists MGHRA and YSYEKL. V loses 1 base of germline sequence and J loses 0 bases, and the interval between the two ends is 21 bases. Inclusive of the bounding cysteine and phenylalanine, the CDR3 is 19 residues long. The CDR3 DNA has 57 bases and is translated from base 1. The sequencing input was peripheral blood. The TCR sequence derives from a human donor with active COVID-19. The donor label of this sample is uncertain. The chain links TRBV4-1 with TRBJ1-2; the D region possibly corresponds to TRBD1 (6 bases align). This receptor carries the CDR3 CASSQAQRGGREPNYGYTF. The nucleotide sequence reads as follows: TGCGCCAGCAGCCAAGCTCAAAGGGGGGGGCGAGAACCTAACTATGGCTACACCTTC.